Given below is one TCR beta chain in context. This clonotype counts as medium-sized (0.01 to 0.1%). Its antigen is unknown. No base quality values were provided; no much bigger clone lies one nucleotide off. Ficoll-Paque density gradient centrifugation was the method used to isolate PBMCs. The entry originates in a study of T-cell memory formation after mild COVID-19 (dated by TCRdb to about 2021). Regarding the complete study: TCR sequence clusters from the two donors were found to be largely donor specific. The cohort was made up of two young adult volunteers, one female and one male, who were previously healthy. In two donors, T-cell clones that expanded and contracted after mild COVID-19 were followed by sequencing TCRalpha and TCRbeta repertoires longitudinally. The study at large found these results: Contracting CD4+ clones were located mainly in the CM and EM memory subsets, whereas CD8+ clones were found to be enriched in EMRA. The detection of some responding clones in pre-infection memory suggests that pre-existing cross-reactive memory T cells joined the SARS-CoV-2 response. SARS-CoV-2 specificity was not confirmed for the second-wave clones peaking on day 37. Only two mild cases were covered in the study, and larger cohorts including severe cases with pre-infection samples were considered necessary. Clones contracting from day 15 to 85 had balanced CD4/CD8 phenotypes, while a second wave expanding from day 15 to 37 was biased towards CD4+.

The instrument given in TCRdb is Illumina NovaSeq 6000. TCRalpha and TCRbeta cDNA libraries were constructed by 5'RACE with constant-segment primers, with sample barcodes and unique molecular identifiers being introduced. RNA was extracted from every sample with Trizol reagent. Amplification of the libraries took two PCR steps, and the second step added a second sample barcode plus Illumina TruSeq adapters. Sequencing of libraries was performed on an Illumina NovaSeq with 2 x 150 bp paired-end reads. From the authors' description of their analysis: Reads were demultiplexed and collapsed into UMI-guided consensus sequences with migec v1.2.7. Using mixcr v2.1.11, UMI consensuses were aligned to TRA and TRB V and J templates and then assembled into clonotypes. A clonotype was counted as expanded or contracted only if both edgeR and NoisET called the change significant, with noise models trained on biological replicates. For edgeR calls, the thresholds were a false discovery rate-adjusted p below 0.01 and a log2 fold-change of 1. As an exploratory analysis of dynamics, max-normalized trajectories of the 1000 most abundant clonotypes were examined by PCA with hierarchical clustering. Separately sequenced CD4+ and CD8+ repertoires were used to assign a CD4 or CD8 phenotype to each responding clone. TCRdb reprocessed the public reads (quality trimming at Q25 with fastp, clone calling with MiXCR) and kept in-frame beta chains. Identical CDR3 protein sequences are pooled into one entry, listed with their most common genes and DNA. These V and J calls rely on TCRdb rather than the paper's analysis. The table for this sample lists about 6,100 distinct CDR3 sequences; around 20% of them were counted only once. Of the sample, 50% to 70% is held by the ten largest clones.

Source material: PBMCs or a T cell subset sorted from them (not recorded which). This receptor was taken from an adult woman who had mild COVID-19 (a few samples of this study predate the infection). The sample titles of this study are shuffled in the database, so cell type and time point are left out; the donor was told from shared clones.

The DNA sequence is TGCAGCGTTGAAGACCCGGTCCGGCGCATGAACACTGAAGCTTTCTTT. Translated, this is CSVEDPVRRMNTEAFF. The rearranged chain carries TRBV29-1 and TRBJ1-1, with an unclear D gene assignment. The germline V gene supplies CDR1 SQVTM and CDR2 ANQGSEA. V is pared back by 0 bases and J by 0 bases, with 14 bases lying between the germline termini. The CDR3, cysteine through phenylalanine, is 16 amino acids long. The kept DNA is CDR3 alone, 48 bases in frame from the first base.